This TCR beta chain was captured by sequencing in a study of T-cell reconstitution after alpha-beta-depleted transplantation in children. Broader study findings: From newly produced T cells came most of the T-cell counts and diversity one year after transplant. Reportedly, alpha-beta T cells present about two months post-transplant originated from several hundred expanded clones of graft origin. Recipient T cells and thymic progenitors that survived gave rise to the high TCRbeta diversity observed at day 60 in some patients.

The CDR3 is 14 residues long. Trimming left V 6 bases short and J 4 bases short, with 13 bases between. This clonotype was seen only a few times. The antigen is undetermined. For TCRbeta, the library was prepared with unique molecular identifiers. TCRdb redid the calling of the PCR reads with MiXCR, one entry per CDR3 protein. The table lists 200,000 to 300,000 distinct CDR3 sequences, around 25% of them singletons. The V gene is TRBV12-3 or TRBV12-4, the J gene TRBJ1-3; D is unclear. The material sequenced was PBMCs, mostly from graft donor cells, taken 360 days after TCRalphabeta/CD19-depleted stem cell transplant. The sequence derives from a female patient aged 2-9 years who had a stem cell transplant for congenital amegakaryocytic thrombocytopenia, so the T cells may come from the graft donor. This CDR3 is CASSPRRVGNTIYF. CDR3 sequence (DNA): TGTGCCAGCAGCCCGCGGCGGGTGGGAAACACCATATATTTT.